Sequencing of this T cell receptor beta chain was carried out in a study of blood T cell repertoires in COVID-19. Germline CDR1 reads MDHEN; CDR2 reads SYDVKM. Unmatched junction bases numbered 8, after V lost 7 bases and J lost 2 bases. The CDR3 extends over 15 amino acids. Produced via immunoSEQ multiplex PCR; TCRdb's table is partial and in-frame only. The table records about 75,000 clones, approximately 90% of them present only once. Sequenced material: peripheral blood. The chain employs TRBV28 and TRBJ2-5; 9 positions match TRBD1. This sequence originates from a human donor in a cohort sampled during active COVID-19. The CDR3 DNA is TGTGCCAGCACCGATTTGGGACAGGGTCAAGAGACCCAGTACTTC. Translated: CASTDLGQGQETQYF. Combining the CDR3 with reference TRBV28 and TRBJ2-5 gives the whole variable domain DVKVTQSSRYLVKRTGEKVFLECVQDMDHENMFWYRQDPGLGLRLIYFSYDVKMKEKGDIPEGYSVSREKKERFSLILESASTNQTSMYLCASTDLGQGQETQYFGPGTRLLVL.